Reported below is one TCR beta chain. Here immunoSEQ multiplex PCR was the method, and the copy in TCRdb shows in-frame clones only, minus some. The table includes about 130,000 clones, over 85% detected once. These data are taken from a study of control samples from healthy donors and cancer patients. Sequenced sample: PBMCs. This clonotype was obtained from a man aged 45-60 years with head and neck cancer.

CDR3 region: CALDRVRNGYTF. Here the CDR3 DNA reads TGTGCCTTGGACAGGGTCCGTAATGGCTACACCTTC. The V and J genes are TRBV30 and TRBJ1-2, with 8 bases matching TRBD1. The V gene end was trimmed by 7 bases and the J gene end by 6 bases; junction bases not matched to a gene: 7. The CDR3 covers 12 residues. Per the germline V gene, CDR1 is GTSNPN and CDR2 is SVGIG (reference sequence).